This T cell receptor beta chain was identified in a study of T cell clonality in common variable immunodeficiency. The study, taken as a whole, reports: In common variable immunodeficiency, TCR beta chains reportedly carried fewer deletions and N-nucleotide insertions.

The CDR3 is 13 residues long. Germline V gives CDR1 SGHRS, CDR2 YFSETQ. V lost 0 bases and J 4 bases, leaving 5 bases between the germline ends. Profiling relied on immunoSEQ multiplex PCR, and the TCRdb table lists in-frame clones only, not all of them. This sample comprises just over 20,000 clones, none seen once only. This clone was detected a few times. What it binds is not known. The sequenced fragment ends 3 residues before the CDR3 boundary, so the rest is inferred from the germline J gene. This chain connects TRBV5-1 to TRBJ1-5; D is possibly TRBD1 (5 bases). The receptor comes from a human donor with common variable immunodeficiency. Sample: peripheral blood mononuclear cells. The part of the CDR3 DNA that was read is TGCGCCAGCAGCTTGGGACAGAATCAGCCC. As protein: CASSLGQNQP. The entire CDR3 reads CASSLGQNQPQHF.